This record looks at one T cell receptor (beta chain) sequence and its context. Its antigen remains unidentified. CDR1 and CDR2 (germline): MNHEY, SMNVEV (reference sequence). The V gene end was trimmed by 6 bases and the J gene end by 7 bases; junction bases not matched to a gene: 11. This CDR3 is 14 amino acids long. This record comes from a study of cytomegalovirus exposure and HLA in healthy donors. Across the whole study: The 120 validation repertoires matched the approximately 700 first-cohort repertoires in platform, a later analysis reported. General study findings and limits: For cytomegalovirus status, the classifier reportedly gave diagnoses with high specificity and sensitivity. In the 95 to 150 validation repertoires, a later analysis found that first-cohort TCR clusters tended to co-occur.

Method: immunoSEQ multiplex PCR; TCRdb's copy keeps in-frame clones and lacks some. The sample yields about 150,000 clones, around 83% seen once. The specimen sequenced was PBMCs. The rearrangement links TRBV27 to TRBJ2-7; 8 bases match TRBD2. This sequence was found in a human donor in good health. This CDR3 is CASSSQRETREQYF. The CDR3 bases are TGTGCCAGCAGCTCGCAGCGGGAGACTAGGGAGCAGTACTTC.